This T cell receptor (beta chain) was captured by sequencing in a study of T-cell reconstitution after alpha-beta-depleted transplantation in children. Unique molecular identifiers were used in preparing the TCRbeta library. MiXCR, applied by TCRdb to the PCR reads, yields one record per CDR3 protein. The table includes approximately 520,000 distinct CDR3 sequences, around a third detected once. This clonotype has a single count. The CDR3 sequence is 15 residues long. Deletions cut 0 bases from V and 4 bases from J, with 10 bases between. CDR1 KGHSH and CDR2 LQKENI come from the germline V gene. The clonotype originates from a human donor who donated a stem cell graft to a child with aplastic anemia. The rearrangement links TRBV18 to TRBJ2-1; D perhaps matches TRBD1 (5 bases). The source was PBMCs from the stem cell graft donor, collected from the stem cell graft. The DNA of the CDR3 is TGTGCCAGCTCACCACCGACCAGGGTATACAATGAGCAGTTCTTC. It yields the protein CASSPPTRVYNEQFF.